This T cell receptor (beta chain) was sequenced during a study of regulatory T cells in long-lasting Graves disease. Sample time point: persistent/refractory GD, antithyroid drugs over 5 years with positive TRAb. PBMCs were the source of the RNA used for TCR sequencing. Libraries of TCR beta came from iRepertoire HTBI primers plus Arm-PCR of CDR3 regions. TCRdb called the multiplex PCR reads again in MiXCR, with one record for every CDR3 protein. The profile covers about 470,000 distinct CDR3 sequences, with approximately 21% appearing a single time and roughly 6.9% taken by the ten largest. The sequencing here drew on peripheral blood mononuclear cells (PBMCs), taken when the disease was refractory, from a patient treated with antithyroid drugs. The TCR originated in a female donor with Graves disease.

The DNA of the CDR3 is TGTGCCAGCAGCTCTCGGACGGACCACCAAGAGACCCAGTACTTC. Translation gives CASSSRTDHQETQYF. The chain employs TRBV11-3 and TRBJ2-5; D gene uncertain. Trimming took off 4 bases at V and 0 bases at J, with 12 bases between the two ends. Germline loops: CDR1 SGHNT, CDR2 YENEEA. CDR3 length: 15 residues.